Sequencing of this T cell receptor beta chain was carried out in a study of control samples from healthy donors and cancer patients. This CDR3 has 13 amino acids. Germline V gene sequence: CDR1 MDHEN, CDR2 SYDVKM. Clones were sequenced by immunoSEQ multiplex PCR, and TCRdb holds only the in-frame ones, with some missing. The sample lists more than 120,000 clones; about 90% were seen once. This receptor was identified in a man aged 30 to 45 in good health. The rearrangement uses TRBV28 and TRBJ1-5; D ambiguous. Input material: blood. CDR3 sequence: CAPPGRTNQPQHF. DNA of the CDR3: TGTGCACCACCGGGCCGCACGAATCAGCCCCAGCATTTT.